Listed below are T cell receptor beta chains from one sample, sequenced in a study of shared clonotypes between healthy human individuals. Profiled with immunoSEQ multiplex PCR; TCRdb holds only in-frame clones, not every one. This sample has about 2.1 million clones, with just over 90% found just once. Sample: naive CD8+ T cells from PBMCs. The receptor set was obtained from a man aged 18 to 35 in good health. Some clones in this sample may be carry-over from other donors' samples. Both conserved end residues are part of each CDR3. D genes are given only for firm matches. Size values are once, few and many counts, or a class for expanded clones, and some rows have none.

once	TRBV9	TRBJ2-1	TRBD2	CASSVSGSTPNEQFF	TGTGCCAGCAGCGTTAGCGGGAGTACTCCCAATGAGCAGTTCTTC
-	TRBV10-3	TRBJ2-7	-	CAISDSQSEQYF	TGTGCCATCAGTGATAGTCAATCCGAGCAGTACTTC
-	TRBV10-3	TRBJ1-2	-	CAISESEGGYGYTF	TGTGCCATCAGTGAGTCAGAAGGGGGATATGGCTACACCTTC
-	TRBV28	TRBJ1-1	-	CASSHRKPEAFF	TGTGCCAGCAGCCACCGAAAGCCTGAAGCTTTCTTT
-	TRBV9	TRBJ2-1	TRBD1	CASSAFGQDGREQFF	TGTGCCAGCAGCGCCTTCGGACAGGACGGTCGTGAGCAGTTCTTC
-	TRBV6-1	TRBJ2-5	-	CASLDGGETQYF	TGTGCCAGCCTGGACGGGGGTGAGACCCAGTACTTC
many	TRBV10-3	TRBJ1-1	-	CAISENTEAFF	TGTGCCATCAGTGAGAACACTGAAGCTTTCTTT
-	TRBV27	TRBJ2-1	-	CASIGGPGEQFF	TGTGCCAGCATAGGAGGGCCGGGTGAGCAGTTCTTC
-	TRBV2	TRBJ2-7	TRBD1	CASSEQGALYEQYF	TGTGCCAGCAGTGAACAGGGGGCTCTTTACGAGCAGTACTTC
-	TRBV11-2	TRBJ2-7	TRBD1	CASSLVPDRSYEQYF	TGTGCCAGCAGCTTAGTCCCGGACAGGTCCTACGAGCAGTACTTC
-	TRBV4-3	TRBJ2-1	-	CASSQDSWGNYNEQFF	TGCGCCAGCAGCCAAGATTCGTGGGGAAATTACAATGAGCAGTTCTTC
-	TRBV6-6	TRBJ2-7	-	CASSYSASGGSYEQYF	TGTGCCAGCAGTTACTCGGCTTCGGGCGGGTCCTACGAGCAGTACTTC
-	TRBV29-1	TRBJ2-5	-	CSVSQGKTQYF	TGCAGCGTTTCCCAGGGAAAGACCCAGTACTTC
-	TRBV11-1	TRBJ2-1	-	CASSGANTEQFF	TGTGCCAGCAGCGGGGCGAACACTGAGCAGTTCTTC
-	TRBV7-9	TRBJ2-5	TRBD1	CASSPRWDSQETQYF	TGTGCCAGCAGCCCCCGCTGGGACAGCCAAGAGACCCAGTACTTC
-	TRBV4-3	TRBJ1-1	-	CASSQTWGVRTEAFF	TGCGCCAGCAGCCAAACGTGGGGGGTGAGAACTGAAGCTTTCTTT
-	TRBV7-9	TRBJ1-3	-	CASSRDRGNTIYF	TGTGCCAGCAGCAGAGACAGGGGAAACACCATATATTTT
-	TRBV11-2	TRBJ1-2	TRBD1	CASSLGAGGYGYTF	TGTGCCAGCAGCTTAGGGGCAGGGGGTTATGGCTACACCTTC
-	TRBV7-9	TRBJ1-1	-	CASSLSPPDTEAFF	TGTGCCAGCAGCTTATCGCCCCCGGACACTGAAGCTTTCTTT
-	TRBV11-2	TRBJ1-2	TRBD1	CASSPGQGRVWDGYTF	TGTGCCAGCAGCCCGGGACAGGGGAGAGTTTGGGATGGCTACACCTTC
-	TRBV6-6	TRBJ1-2	-	CASIEGPGYGYTF	TGTGCCAGCATAGAGGGGCCCGGCTATGGCTACACCTTC
-	TRBV7-8	TRBJ1-1	-	CASSQGRMNTEAFF	TGTGCCAGCAGCCAGGGCCGCATGAACACTGAAGCTTTCTTT
-	TRBV7-9	TRBJ2-1	-	CASSRITSPEQFF	TGTGCCAGCAGCCGTATAACTAGTCCTGAGCAGTTCTTC
-	TRBV27	TRBJ2-1	TRBD2	CASSLASGSSYNEQFF	TGTGCCAGCAGTTTGGCTAGCGGCTCCTCCTACAATGAGCAGTTCTTC
-	TRBV28	TRBJ2-2	-	CASSETGTYTGELFF	TGTGCCAGCAGTGAAACAGGGACATACACCGGGGAGCTGTTTTTT
-	TRBV27	TRBJ2-1	-	CASSFSGNEQFF	TGTGCCAGCAGTTTTAGCGGCAATGAGCAGTTCTTC
-	TRBV28	TRBJ2-7	-	CASSLFGGGYEQYF	TGTGCCAGCAGTTTATTCGGGGGCGGCTACGAGCAGTACTTC
-	TRBV5-4	TRBJ2-1	-	CASSLGVEQFF	TGTGCCAGCAGCTTGGGGGTTGAGCAGTTCTTC
-	TRBV13	TRBJ2-5	-	CASSPYNLGETQYF	TGTGCCAGCAGCCCATACAATCTTGGAGAGACCCAGTACTTC
-	TRBV27	TRBJ1-2	TRBD1	CASRRTGDNYGYTF	TGTGCCAGCAGGAGGACAGGGGATAACTATGGCTACACCTTC
-	TRBV10-1	TRBJ2-7	-	CASSDSAPGDEQYF	TGCGCCAGCTCGGACTCAGCCCCCGGGGACGAGCAGTACTTC
-	TRBV5-1	TRBJ2-1	TRBD1	CASSRDRAGWSSYNEQFF	TGCGCCAGCAGCCGGGACAGGGCGGGCTGGAGCTCCTACAATGAGCAGTTCTTC
-	TRBV6-5	TRBJ1-1	TRBD1	CASSSGQGVYTEAFF	TGTGCCAGCAGTTCCGGACAGGGGGTTTACACTGAAGCTTTCTTT
-	TRBV4-1	TRBJ2-2	-	CASSDLYRANTGELFF	TGCGCCAGCAGCGACCTCTACAGGGCCAACACCGGGGAGCTGTTTTTT
-	TRBV28	TRBJ2-2	TRBD1	CASSLHRGITGELFF	TGTGCCAGCAGTTTGCACAGGGGAATTACCGGGGAGCTGTTTTTT
-	TRBV28	TRBJ1-2	TRBD1	CASSFHGTGGAYGYTF	TGTGCCAGCAGTTTCCATGGGACAGGGGGCGCCTATGGCTACACCTTC
-	TRBV12-5	TRBJ2-1	-	CASGLAAFDEQFF	TGTGCTAGTGGTTTGGCCGCGTTCGATGAGCAGTTCTTC
-	TRBV19	TRBJ1-2	-	CASSINLNPNYGYTF	TGTGCCAGTAGTATAAATCTCAACCCTAACTATGGCTACACCTTC
-	TRBV29-1	TRBJ1-2	TRBD1	CSVDGQGATYGYTF	TGCAGCGTTGATGGCCAGGGGGCGACCTATGGCTACACCTTC
few	TRBV10-3	TRBJ2-2	-	CAISGTVGNTGELFF	TGTGCCATCAGTGGGACTGTGGGGAACACCGGGGAGCTGTTTTTT
-	TRBV7-7	TRBJ2-2	TRBD1	CASSLQGAATGELFF	TGTGCCAGCAGCTTACAGGGGGCGGCCACCGGGGAGCTGTTTTTT
-	TRBV6-1	TRBJ1-5	-	CASSAPVGSNQPQHF	TGTGCCAGCAGTGCCCCAGTAGGAAGCAATCAGCCCCAGCATTTT
-	TRBV9	TRBJ2-2	TRBD1	CASSERWGQGVSTGELFF	TGTGCCAGCAGCGAGAGGTGGGGGCAGGGGGTCTCCACCGGGGAGCTGTTTTTT
-	TRBV4-1	TRBJ2-1	-	CASSQVISSSYNEQFF	TGCGCCAGCAGCCAAGTAATCTCGAGCTCCTACAATGAGCAGTTCTTC
once	TRBV7-9	TRBJ2-7	-	CASSTPRGSAYEQYF	TGTGCCAGCAGCACCCCCAGGGGTTCTGCCTACGAGCAGTACTTC